The 28 T cell receptor beta chains in this list originate from one sample, sequenced in a study of blood T cell repertoires in COVID-19. Here immunoSEQ multiplex PCR was the method, and the copy in TCRdb shows in-frame clones only, minus some. There are approximately 46,000 clones in the sample; 70% to 85% occur only once, and 7.6% lies in the top ten. The specimen was peripheral blood. Receptor source: a human donor in a cohort sampled during active COVID-19.

The chain employs TRBV7-9 and TRBJ2-7; maybe TRBD2 (7 bases). The germline CDR1 and CDR2 sequences are SEHNR and FQNEAQ (reference sequence). V gave up 1 base and J gave up 3 bases, with 13 bases separating them. The CDR3 is 15 amino acids. CDR3 amino acids: CASSLVGGRDYEQYF. For the CDR3, the DNA is TGTGCCAGCAGCTTAGTAGGGGGGAGGGACTACGAGCAGTACTTC.

The V and J genes are TRBV10-3 and TRBJ2-7; a possible D gene is TRBD2 (5 bases). Trimming removed 4 bases from V and 4 bases from J, with 14 bases in between. The CDR3 contains 14 residues. The germline gives CDR1 ENHRY, CDR2 SYGVKD. As DNA, the CDR3 is TGTGCCATCAGTGTTACCGGGATGGGGTACGAGCAGTACTTC. Translation gives CAISVTGMGYEQYF.

The rearrangement joins TRBV5-1 to TRBJ2-7; 9 bases are a match to TRBD2. The CDR3 sequence is 15 residues long. CDR1 is SGHRS, CDR2 YFSETQ, per germline. Germline trimming cut 4 bases from V and 6 bases from J; bases unmatched to any gene: 11. The CDR3 reads CASSPLAGGSVEQYF. CDR3 DNA: TGCGCCAGCAGCCCCCTGGCGGGAGGGTCGGTCGAGCAGTACTTC.

This clone was found once. The chain joins TRBV6-6 to TRBJ2-7; 9 bases line up with TRBD1. The CDR3 is 13 amino acids. The germline CDR1 and CDR2 sequences are MNHNY and SVGAGI (reference sequence). V was clipped by 6 bases and J by 8 bases; unmatched bases: 8. The DNA of the CDR3 is TGTGCCAGCAGCCCCGGGACAGGGAGGAAGCAGTACTTC. This translates into CASSPGTGRKQYF.

The gene calls are TRBV6-5 and TRBJ2-1, with D possibly matching TRBD1 (5 bases). Germline V CDR1 and CDR2: MNHEY, SVGAGI. This CDR3 has 15 amino acids. Between the trimmed V and J ends, which lost 6 bases and 0 bases, there was a span of 12 bases. This CDR3 is CASSLRASSYNEQFF. The CDR3 DNA sequence: TGTGCCAGCAGCCTCAGGGCTAGCTCCTACAATGAGCAGTTCTTC.

The rearrangement uses TRBV6-1 and TRBJ1-5; D not certain. From germline, CDR1 is MNHNS and CDR2 SASEGT. This CDR3 spans 16 amino acids. V was shortened by 1 base and J by 4 bases, with 14 bases between the two germline ends. The CDR3 loop reads CASSEGVGVANQPQHF. The DNA of the CDR3 is TGTGCCAGCAGTGAAGGCGTCGGGGTAGCTAATCAGCCCCAGCATTTT.

This clone is labeled as medium-sized. The rearrangement links TRBV4-3 to TRBJ1-2, with D possibly being TRBD1 (5 bases). The CDR3 totals 15 residues. Trimming left V 0 bases short and J 5 bases short, with 13 bases between. CDR1 is LGHNA and CDR2 is YSLEER in the germline V gene. DNA for the CDR3: TGCGCCAGCAGCCAAGATTTTGGACAAAAGTATGGCTACACCTTC. Protein product: CASSQDFGQKYGYTF.

The chain has TRBV25-1 and TRBJ1-2; TRBD1 matches 9 bases. The CDR3 has 13 residues. V dropped 4 bases and J dropped 7; count of bases not matched to a gene: 4. The V gene's germline CDR1 is MGHDK and CDR2 SYGVNS. The CDR3 here is CASSAGQGLGYTF. Here the CDR3 DNA reads TGTGCCAGCAGTGCCGGACAGGGGCTTGGCTACACCTTC.

The V call is TRBV18, the J call TRBJ2-2; 7 bases fit TRBD1. CDR1 is KGHSH and CDR2 is LQKENI in the germline V gene. With 4 bases clipped from V and 2 bases from J, the junction kept 10 bases outside the gene matches. The length of the CDR3 is 17 residues. In DNA, the CDR3 is TGTGCCAGCTCACAACGACAGGGCCGCCTTAACACCGGGGAGCTGTTTTTT. Its protein is CASSQRQGRLNTGELFF.

The rearrangement joins TRBV4-1 to TRBJ2-2; 7 nucleotides align to TRBD2. Germline CDR1 reads MGHRA; CDR2 reads YSYEKL. Unmatched junction bases numbered 11, after V lost 4 bases and J lost 0 bases. This CDR3 is 18 amino acids long. The CDR3 is CASSPLGEGQTNTGELFF. The CDR3 region has the DNA TGCGCCAGCAGCCCCTTGGGGGAGGGCCAAACGAACACCGGGGAGCTGTTTTTT.

This clone was counted between two and nine times. The rearrangement uses TRBV27 and TRBJ2-2; D might be TRBD1 (6 bases). From germline, CDR1 is MNHEY and CDR2 SMNVEV (reference sequence). The CDR3 length is 16 residues. Trimming removed 5 bases from V and 4 bases from J, with 17 bases in between. In DNA form, the CDR3 reads TGTGCCAGCAGTACTACAACCAGGGGTGCCACCGGGGAGCTGTTTTTT. Translated: CASSTTTRGATGELFF.

The table lists this clone with a count of one. This rearrangement joins TRBV30 to TRBJ1-6, with D maybe TRBD1 (6 bases). The ends were cut back, 3 bases at V and 6 bases at J, with 12 bases in the middle. The germline V gene encodes CDR1 GTSNPN and CDR2 SVGIG (reference sequence). This CDR3 comprises 14 residues. The CDR3 bases are TGTGCCTGGAGGTGGGAGGGGGGTAATTCACCCCTCCACTTT. Its protein product is CAWRWEGGNSPLHF.

The chain recombines TRBV28 with TRBJ2-3, with D maybe TRBD2 (6 bases). CDR3 length: 15 residues. V gave up 8 bases and J gave up 1 base, with 16 bases separating them. Germline CDR1 and CDR2: MDHEN and SYDVKM. The CDR3 bases are TGTGCCAGCGCCCACTCGGAGGGAGGCACAGATACGCAGTATTTT. It specifies CASAHSEGGTDTQYF.

The J gene is TRBJ1-5, the V gene TRBV7-6; 7 bases map to TRBD1. The CDR3 has 15 residues. Germline V gives CDR1 SGHVS, CDR2 FNYEAQ. J was trimmed by 3 bases and V by 1 base; bases with no gene match: 3. The CDR3 loop is CASSLGGGVNQPQHF. The CDR3 bases are TGTGCCAGCAGCTTAGGAGGGGGCGTCAATCAGCCCCAGCATTTT.

J is TRBJ2-3 and V is TRBV9; 8 bases align to TRBD2. Germline CDR1 and CDR2: SGDLS and YYNGEE. V shed 0 bases, J shed 0 bases, and the junction held 3 bases outside the gene matches. This CDR3 spans 16 amino acids. This CDR3 is CASSVDAGGSTDTQYF. The CDR3 nucleotides read TGTGCCAGCAGCGTAGACGCGGGAGGTAGCACAGATACGCAGTATTTT.

The chain employs TRBV12-3 or TRBV12-4 and TRBJ2-5, with unresolved D. CDR3 length equals 12 residues. Trimming left V 2 bases short and J 4 bases short, with 5 bases between. Here the CDR3 reads CASSLRLETQYF. CDR3 sequence (DNA): TGTGCCAGCAGTTTACGTTTAGAGACCCAGTACTTC.

The chain carries TRBV7-2 and TRBJ1-1, with a weak D call TRBD1 (5 bases). Looked up from germline, CDR1 is SGHTA and CDR2 is FQGNSA. V was cut by 5 bases and J by 7 bases, with 14 bases left in between. The CDR3 extends over 13 amino acids. The CDR3 DNA reads as TGTGCCAGCAGCCGGGAGAGGGACGGTGAAGCTTTCTTT. This translates into CASSRERDGEAFF.

CDR3 DNA sequence: TGTGCCAGCAGCCCCGGGACACCTTATAGCAATCAGCCCCAGCATTTT. This sequence encodes CASSPGTPYSNQPQHF. The chain employs TRBV14 and TRBJ1-5; TRBD1 might be the D (6 bases). The length of the CDR3 is 16 residues. Looked up from germline, CDR1 is SGHDN and CDR2 is FVKESK. The germline V and J ends were trimmed by 4 bases and 0 bases, with 13 bases remaining between them.

This chain uses TRBV11-2 with TRBJ2-7, with D possibly TRBD2 on 6 matching bases. CDR3 length: 15 residues. Trimming pared 1 base from V and 6 bases from J, leaving 16 bases between. Germline V CDR1 and CDR2: SGHAT, FQNNGV. CDR3 in amino acids: CASSLGSGVRSEQYF. The CDR3 region has the DNA TGTGCCAGCAGCTTAGGGTCGGGAGTTCGTTCCGAGCAGTACTTC.

This clone appeared once. The gene calls are TRBV7-2 and TRBJ1-2, with 7 bases lining up with TRBD1. This CDR3 is 14 amino acids long. The V gene's germline CDR1 is SGHTA and CDR2 FQGNSA. Trimming removed 6 bases from V and 4 bases from J; junction bases left unmatched: 8. The chain's CDR3 is CASRPGQVPYGYTF. The CDR3 bases are TGTGCCAGCAGGCCCGGACAGGTCCCCTATGGCTACACCTTC.

The chain is built from TRBV9 and TRBJ2-1; maybe TRBD2 (5 bases). V lost 0 bases and J lost 8, with 15 bases in between. The CDR3 is 15 residues long. The germline V gene has CDR1 SGDLS and CDR2 YYNGEE. This CDR3 is CASSVDFGGLDEQFF. The CDR3 coding sequence is TGTGCCAGCAGCGTAGATTTTGGCGGACTCGATGAGCAGTTCTTC.

The chain links TRBV11-3 to TRBJ2-5; TRBD2 matches 14 bases. The CDR3 runs to 20 residues. Losses at the gene ends were 3 bases for V and 0 bases for J; bases not matched to a gene: 12. Germline V gene sequence: CDR1 SGHNT, CDR2 YENEEA. CDR3 sequence reads: CASSLGGLAGGFLYQETQYF. The CDR3 DNA reads as TGTGCCAGCAGCTTGGGAGGACTAGCGGGAGGTTTCTTGTACCAAGAGACCCAGTACTTC.

The chain joins TRBV7-2 to TRBJ2-2, with D perhaps matching TRBD1 (6 bases). CDR3 size: 14 residues. The germline V gene encodes CDR1 SGHTA and CDR2 FQGNSA. The V end was cut by 5 bases, the J end by 8 bases, with 15 bases between. This CDR3 is CASSPRQVLGELFF. DNA of the CDR3: TGTGCCAGCAGCCCGAGACAGGTCCTAGGGGAGCTGTTTTTT. Complete variable domain (other parts from reference TRBV7-2 and TRBJ2-2): GAGVSQSPSNKVTEKGKDVELRCDPISGHTALYWYRQSLGQGLEFLIYFQGNSAPDKSGLPSDRFSAERTGGSVSTLTIQRTQQEDSAVYLCASSPRQVLGELFFGEGSRLTVL.

The chain carries TRBV6-5 and TRBJ2-1, with 7 bases fitting TRBD2. This CDR3 is built from 13 residues. In germline, CDR1 is MNHEY, CDR2 SVGAGI. The V gene end was trimmed by 6 bases and the J gene end by 6 bases; junction bases not matched to a gene: 5. The CDR3 region is CASRATSVNEQFF. For the CDR3, the DNA is TGTGCCAGCAGGGCAACTAGCGTCAATGAGCAGTTCTTC.

The chain couples TRBV11-2 to TRBJ1-6; 7 nucleotides agree with TRBD1. The CDR3 covers 14 residues. The V and J ends lost 1 base and 6 bases, in that order; junction bases with no gene match: 0. Germline values: CDR1 SGHAT, CDR2 FQNNGV. CDR3 DNA sequence: TGTGCCAGCAGCTTAGGACAGGGTAATTCACCCCTCCACTTT. It encodes CASSLGQGNSPLHF.

In this sample, this clone is medium-sized (0.01 to 0.1%). The rearrangement uses TRBV23-1 and TRBJ1-3; D uncertain. TRBV23-1 is an ORF; its function is uncertain. Trimming stripped 0 bases from V and 5 bases from J, with 5 bases between. This CDR3 is built from 13 residues. CDR3: CASSQSSRNTIYF. The CDR3 DNA is TGCGCCAGCAGTCAATCTTCCAGAAACACCATATATTTT.

This rearrangement joins TRBV27 to TRBJ2-7, with D perhaps matching TRBD1 (5 bases). Trimming took 0 bases from V and 4 from J, leaving 7 bases between them. This CDR3 spans 13 amino acids. Looked up from germline, CDR1 is MNHEY and CDR2 is SMNVEV (reference sequence). The CDR3 region has the DNA TGTGCCAGCAGTTTATCAGCAGGGTACGAGCAGTACTTC. It translates to CASSLSAGYEQYF.

V is TRBV12-3 or TRBV12-4 and J is TRBJ2-1, with a possible D match to TRBD1 (6 bases). V was clipped by 5 bases and J by 4 bases, with 9 bases between them. CDR3 length: 13 residues. The CDR3 loop is CASSKQGYNEQFF. The CDR3 DNA reads TGTGCCAGCAGTAAACAGGGATACAATGAGCAGTTCTTC.